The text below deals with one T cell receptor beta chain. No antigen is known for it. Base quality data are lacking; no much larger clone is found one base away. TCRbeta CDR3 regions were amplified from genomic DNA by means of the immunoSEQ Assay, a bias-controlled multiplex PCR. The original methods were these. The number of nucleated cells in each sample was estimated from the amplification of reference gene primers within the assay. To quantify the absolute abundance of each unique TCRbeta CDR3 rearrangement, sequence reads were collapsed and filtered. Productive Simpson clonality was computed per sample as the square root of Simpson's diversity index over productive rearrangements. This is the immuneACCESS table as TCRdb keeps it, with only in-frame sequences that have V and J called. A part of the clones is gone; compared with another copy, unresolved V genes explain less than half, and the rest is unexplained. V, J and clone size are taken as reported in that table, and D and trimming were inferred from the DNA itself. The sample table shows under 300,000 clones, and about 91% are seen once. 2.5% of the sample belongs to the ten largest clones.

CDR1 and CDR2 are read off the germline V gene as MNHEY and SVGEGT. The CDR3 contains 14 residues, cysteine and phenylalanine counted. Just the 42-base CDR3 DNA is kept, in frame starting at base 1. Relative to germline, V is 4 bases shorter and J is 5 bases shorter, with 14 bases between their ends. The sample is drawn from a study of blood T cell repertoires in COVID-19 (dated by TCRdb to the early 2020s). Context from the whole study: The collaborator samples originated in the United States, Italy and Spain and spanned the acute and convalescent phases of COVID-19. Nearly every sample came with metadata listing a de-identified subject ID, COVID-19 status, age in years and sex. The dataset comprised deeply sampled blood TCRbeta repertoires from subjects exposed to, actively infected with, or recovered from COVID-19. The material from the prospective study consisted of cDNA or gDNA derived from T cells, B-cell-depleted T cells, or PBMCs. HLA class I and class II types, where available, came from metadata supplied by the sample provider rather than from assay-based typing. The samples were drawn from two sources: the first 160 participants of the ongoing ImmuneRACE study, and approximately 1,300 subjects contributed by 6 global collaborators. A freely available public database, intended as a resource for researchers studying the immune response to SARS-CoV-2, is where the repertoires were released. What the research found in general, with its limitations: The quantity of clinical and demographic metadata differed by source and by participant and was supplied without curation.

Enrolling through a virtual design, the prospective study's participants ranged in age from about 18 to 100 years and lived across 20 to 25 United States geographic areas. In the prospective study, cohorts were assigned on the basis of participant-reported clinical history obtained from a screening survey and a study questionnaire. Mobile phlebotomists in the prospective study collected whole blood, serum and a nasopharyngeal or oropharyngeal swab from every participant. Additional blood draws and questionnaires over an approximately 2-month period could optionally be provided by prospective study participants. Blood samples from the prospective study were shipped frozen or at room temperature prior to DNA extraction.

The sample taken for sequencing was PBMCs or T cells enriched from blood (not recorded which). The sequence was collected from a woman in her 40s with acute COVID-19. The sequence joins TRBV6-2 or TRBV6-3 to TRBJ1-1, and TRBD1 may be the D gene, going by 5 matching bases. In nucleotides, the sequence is TGTGCCAGCAGTTTAAGGGGTATACGGACTGAAGCTTTCTTT. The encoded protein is CASSLRGIRTEAFF.